These 2 T cell receptor beta chains were all obtained from the same sample, sequenced in a study of blood T cell repertoires in COVID-19. Using immunoSEQ multiplex PCR, the repertoire was profiled, and TCRdb retains in-frame clones only, with some absent. The data contain 45,000 or so clones, roughly 84% of them singletons. The specimen sequenced was peripheral blood. Receptor source: a woman aged 70-85 years with acute or convalescent COVID-19.

This clone has a single count. This chain connects TRBV7-8 to TRBJ2-1; D gene uncertain. CDR1 SGHVS and CDR2 FQNEAQ come from the germline V gene. Trimming shortened V by 5 bases and J by 4 bases, and 3 bases separated the two germline ends. This CDR3 comprises 11 residues. DNA for the CDR3: TGTGCCAGCAGCCCGTACAATGAGCAGTTCTTC. Translated, it gives CASSPYNEQFF.

V and J are TRBV7-2 and TRBJ2-2; perhaps TRBD1 as D (6 bases). The CDR3 is 15 amino acids. The V end lost 5 bases, the J end lost 5 bases, and 15 bases lay between the germline ends. Germline V gives CDR1 SGHTA, CDR2 FQGNSA. DNA of the CDR3: TGTGCCAGCAGCAATAGACAGGTCCGAACCGGGGAGCTGTTTTTT. Protein product: CASSNRQVRTGELFF.